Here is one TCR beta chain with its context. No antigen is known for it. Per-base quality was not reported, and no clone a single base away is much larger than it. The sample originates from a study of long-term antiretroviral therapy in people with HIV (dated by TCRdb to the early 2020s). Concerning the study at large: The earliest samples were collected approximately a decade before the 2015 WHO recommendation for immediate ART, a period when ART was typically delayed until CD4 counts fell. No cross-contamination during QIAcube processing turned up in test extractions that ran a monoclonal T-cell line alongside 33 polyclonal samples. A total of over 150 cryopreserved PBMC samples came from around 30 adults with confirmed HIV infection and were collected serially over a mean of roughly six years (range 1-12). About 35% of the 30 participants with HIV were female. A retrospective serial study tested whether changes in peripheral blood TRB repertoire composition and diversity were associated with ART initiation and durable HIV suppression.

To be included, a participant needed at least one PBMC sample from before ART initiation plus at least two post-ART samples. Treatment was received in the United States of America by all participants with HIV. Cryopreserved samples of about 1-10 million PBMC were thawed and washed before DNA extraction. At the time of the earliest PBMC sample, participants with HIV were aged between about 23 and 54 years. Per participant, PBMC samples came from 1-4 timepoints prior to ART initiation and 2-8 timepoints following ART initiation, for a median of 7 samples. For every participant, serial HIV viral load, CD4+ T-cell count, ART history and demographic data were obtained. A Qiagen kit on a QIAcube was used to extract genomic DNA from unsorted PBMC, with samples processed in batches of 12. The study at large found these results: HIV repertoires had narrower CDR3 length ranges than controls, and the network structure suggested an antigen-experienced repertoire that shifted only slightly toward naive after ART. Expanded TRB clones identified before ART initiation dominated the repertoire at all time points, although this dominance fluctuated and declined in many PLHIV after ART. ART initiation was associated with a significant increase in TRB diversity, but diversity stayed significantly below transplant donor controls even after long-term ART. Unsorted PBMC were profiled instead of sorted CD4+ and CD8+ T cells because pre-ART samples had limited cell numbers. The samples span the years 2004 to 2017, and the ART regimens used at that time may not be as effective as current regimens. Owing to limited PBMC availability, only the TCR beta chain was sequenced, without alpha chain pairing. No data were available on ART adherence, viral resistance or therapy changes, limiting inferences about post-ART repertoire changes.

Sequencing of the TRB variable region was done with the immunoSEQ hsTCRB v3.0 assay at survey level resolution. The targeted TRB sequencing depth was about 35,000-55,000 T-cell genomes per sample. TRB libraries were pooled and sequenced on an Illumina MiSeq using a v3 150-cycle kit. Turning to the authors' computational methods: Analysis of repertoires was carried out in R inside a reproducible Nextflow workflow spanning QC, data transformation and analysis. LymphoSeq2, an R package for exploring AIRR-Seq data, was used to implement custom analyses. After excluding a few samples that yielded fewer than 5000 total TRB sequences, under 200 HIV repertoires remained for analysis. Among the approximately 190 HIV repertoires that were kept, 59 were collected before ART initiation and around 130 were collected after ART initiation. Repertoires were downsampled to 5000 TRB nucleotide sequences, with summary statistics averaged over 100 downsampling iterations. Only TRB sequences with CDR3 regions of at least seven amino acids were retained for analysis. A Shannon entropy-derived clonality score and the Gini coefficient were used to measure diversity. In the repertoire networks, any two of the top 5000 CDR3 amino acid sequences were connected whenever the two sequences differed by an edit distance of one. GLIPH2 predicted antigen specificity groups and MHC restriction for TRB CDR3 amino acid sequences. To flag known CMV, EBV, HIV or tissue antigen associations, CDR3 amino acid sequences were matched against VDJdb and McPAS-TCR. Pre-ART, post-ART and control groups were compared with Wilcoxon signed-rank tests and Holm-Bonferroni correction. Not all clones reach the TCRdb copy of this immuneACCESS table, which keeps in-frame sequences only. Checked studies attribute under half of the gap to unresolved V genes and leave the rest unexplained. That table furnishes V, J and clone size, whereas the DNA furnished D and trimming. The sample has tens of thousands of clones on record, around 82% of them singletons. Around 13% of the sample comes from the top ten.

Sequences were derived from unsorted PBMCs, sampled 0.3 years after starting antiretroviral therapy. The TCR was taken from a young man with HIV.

The CDR3 region reads CASDRGYGANVLTF. The DNA is TGTGCCAGCGATCGGGGCTATGGGGCCAACGTCCTGACTTTC. The V and J segments used are TRBV7-2 and TRBJ2-6; the D gene cannot be resolved beyond TRBD1 or TRBD2, each matching 5 bases. Taken from cysteine to phenylalanine, the CDR3 has 14 residues. CDR3 DNA only is kept here, 42 bases in frame from base 1. The V end loses 8 bases and the J end loses 3 bases, and a stretch of 11 bases separates them. From a lookup of the germline V gene, CDR1 and CDR2 are SGHTA and FQGNSA.